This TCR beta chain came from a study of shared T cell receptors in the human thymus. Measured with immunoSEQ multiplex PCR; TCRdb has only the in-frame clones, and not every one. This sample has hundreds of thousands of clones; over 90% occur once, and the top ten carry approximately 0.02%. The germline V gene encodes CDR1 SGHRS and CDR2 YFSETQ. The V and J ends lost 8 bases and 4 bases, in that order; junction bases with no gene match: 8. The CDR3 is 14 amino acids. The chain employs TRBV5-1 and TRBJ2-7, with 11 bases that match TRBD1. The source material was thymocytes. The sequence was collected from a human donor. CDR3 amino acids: CARVGQGAKYEQYF. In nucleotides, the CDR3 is TGCGCCAGAGTCGGACAGGGGGCGAAGTACGAGCAGTACTTC.